One sample yielded the 15 T cell receptor beta chains listed below, sequenced in a study of response to subunit inactivated influenza vaccine. Using its own MiXCR run on the RT-PCR reads, TCRdb lists one record per CDR3 protein. This repertoire shows 650,000 or so distinct CDR3 sequences, approximately 15% found once; its top ten account for 7.6%. Sample: PBMCs from blood, taken about 14 days before vaccination. All receptors come from a man over 45 who received an inactivated influenza vaccine.

This rearrangement joins TRBV6-5 to TRBJ1-1; D is unclear. Trimming shortened V by 8 bases and J by 7 bases, and 14 bases separated the two germline ends. The germline V gene has CDR1 MNHEY and CDR2 SVGAGI. The CDR3 totals 12 residues. This chain's CDR3 is CASLNALSEAFF. CDR3 DNA sequence: TGTGCCAGCTTAAACGCGCTTAGTGAAGCTTTCTTT.

The gene calls are TRBV7-9 and TRBJ2-7; possibly TRBD1 for D (5 bases). This CDR3 is 12 amino acids long. V was cut by 6 bases and J by 6 bases, with 12 bases left in between. Per the germline V gene, CDR1 is SEHNR and CDR2 is FQNEAQ (reference sequence). The chain's CDR3 is CASSQGFSEQYF. Here the CDR3 DNA reads TGTGCCAGCAGTCAGGGTTTTAGCGAGCAGTACTTC.

This clonotype was found many times. The chain employs TRBV11-2 and TRBJ1-1, with 11 bases that match TRBD1. V lost 5 bases, J lost 5 bases, and 4 bases stayed unmatched. CDR3 size: 14 residues. Germline loops: CDR1 SGHAT, CDR2 FQNNGV. CDR3 protein: CASSLDRGRTEAFF. The CDR3 DNA sequence: TGTGCCAGCAGCCTGGACAGGGGGCGTACTGAAGCTTTCTTT.

Only a few counts were recorded for this clonotype. The chain links TRBV29-1 to TRBJ1-2, with a weak D call TRBD1 (6 bases). V was pared by 6 bases and J by 3 bases, with 14 bases between. CDR1 SQVTM and CDR2 ANQGSEA come from the germline V gene. This CDR3 is 13 amino acids long. CDR3 nucleotide sequence: TGCAGCGTAACGACAGGACTCGACTATGGCTACACCTTC. It is translated as CSVTTGLDYGYTF. Together with reference TRBV29-1 and TRBJ1-2, the CDR3 gives the full variable domain: SAVISQKPSRDICQRGTSLTIQCQVDSQVTMMFWYRQQPGQSLTLIATANQGSEATYESGFVIDKFPISRPNLTFSTLTVSNMSPEDSSIYLCSVTTGLDYGYTFGSGTRLTVV.

The chain has TRBV11-2 and TRBJ2-3, with D hard to call. This CDR3 is 12 amino acids long. Per germline, CDR1 SGHAT and CDR2 FQNNGV. V was shortened by 5 bases and J by 6 bases, with 9 bases between the two germline ends. CDR3 in DNA: TGTGCCAGCAGCCGGTCAGTGGATACGCAGTATTTT. Translating gives CASSRSVDTQYF. The full variable domain, its missing parts supplied by reference TRBV11-2 and TRBJ2-3, is EAGVAQSPRYKIIEKRQSVAFWCNPISGHATLYWYQQILGQGPKLLIQFQNNGVVDDSQLPKDRFSAERLKGVDSTLKIQPAKLEDSAVYLCASSRSVDTQYFGPGTRLTVL.

The chain carries TRBV25-1 and TRBJ2-7, with D unresolved. The V and J ends lost 3 bases and 6 bases respectively, with 6 bases between them. From germline, CDR1 is MGHDK and CDR2 SYGVNS. The CDR3 spans 11 residues. The CDR3 reads CASSDPIEQYF. DNA of the CDR3: TGTGCCAGCAGTGACCCCATCGAGCAGTACTTC.

This clonotype was observed a handful of times. The V call is TRBV30, the J call TRBJ1-2; 7 positions agree with TRBD1. CDR1 and CDR2 (germline): GTSNPN, SVGIG (reference sequence). There are 15 residues in the CDR3. The ends lost 0 bases at V and 6 bases at J; junction bases unmatched: 10. CDR3 loop: CAWSVVGGTADGYTF. The CDR3 DNA sequence: TGTGCCTGGAGTGTTGTGGGCGGGACAGCGGATGGCTACACCTTC.

This clonotype was observed a handful of times. The V and J genes are TRBV12-3 or TRBV12-4 and TRBJ1-4, with 9 positions matching TRBD1. This CDR3 comprises 13 residues. Trimming cost V 8 bases and J 7 bases; bases outside gene matches: 5. The CDR3 protein is CASRGQGGEKLFF. The CDR3 DNA reads TGTGCCAGCCGGGGACAGGGAGGTGAAAAACTGTTTTTT.

In this sample, this clonotype turned up many times. The rearrangement uses TRBV27 and TRBJ2-1, with D hard to call. The CDR3 loop spans 16 amino acids. Trimming shortened V by 5 bases and J by 4 bases, and 18 bases separated the two germline ends. Germline CDR1 reads MNHEY; CDR2 reads SMNVEV (reference sequence). Here the CDR3 DNA reads TGTGCCAGCAGTCCCCTCGGGTACCTTGATTACAATGAGCAGTTCTTC. Its translation: CASSPLGYLDYNEQFF.

This clonotype appeared many times. The chain is built from TRBV3-1 and TRBJ2-7; D tentatively fits TRBD1 or TRBD2 (5 bases each). The V end was cut by 4 bases, the J end by 6 bases, with 19 bases between. The CDR3 contains 15 residues. CDR1 is LGHDT and CDR2 is YNNKEL in the germline V gene (reference sequence). The chain's CDR3 is CASSRSGPAGGEQYF. Here the CDR3 DNA reads TGTGCCAGCAGCCGGTCGGGACCCGCGGGCGGCGAGCAGTACTTC.

This clonotype was picked up a small number of times. This chain connects TRBV5-6 to TRBJ2-7; 8 bases match TRBD1. Germline values: CDR1 SGHDT, CDR2 YYEEEE. V dropped 4 bases and J dropped 4; count of bases not matched to a gene: 4. This CDR3 region has 13 residues. The CDR3 nucleotides read TGTGCCAGCAGCCGGGACAGGCTTTACGAGCAGTACTTC. Translated: CASSRDRLYEQYF.

In the case of this clonotype: Germline is not matched at one junction end, which may reflect a read error. The chain employs TRBV12-3 or TRBV12-4 and TRBJ2-1, with D possibly being TRBD1 or TRBD2 (5 bases each). The CDR3 has 13 residues. The CDR3 spells CASSLGDRWVGRF. DNA of the CDR3: TGTGCCAGCAGTTTGGGGGACCGGTGGGTGGGGCGCTTC.

The chain joins TRBV18 to TRBJ2-7; D is perhaps TRBD2 (5 bases). The CDR3 is made up of 15 amino acids. CDR1 is KGHSH, CDR2 LQKENI, per germline. V was clipped by 4 bases and J by 0 bases, with 13 bases between them. The CDR3 nucleotides read TGTGCCAGCTCACTCGGGAAAGTGAGCTCCTACGAGCAGTACTTC. Amino acid sequence: CASSLGKVSSYEQYF.

The chain links TRBV2 to TRBJ1-4, with TRBD1 matching over 7 bases. Germline V lookup: CDR1 SNHLY, CDR2 FYNNEI. The CDR3 runs 14 residues. J lost 5 bases, V lost 10 bases, and 10 bases had no gene match. The CDR3 sequence is CATRRGQRNEKLFF. DNA of the CDR3: TGTGCCACCCGGAGGGGGCAGCGAAATGAAAAACTGTTTTTT.

The sample holds many counts of this clonotype. This rearrangement joins TRBV7-2 to TRBJ2-1; TRBD1 matches 8 bases. V was clipped by 5 bases and J by 15 bases; unmatched bases: 12. The CDR3 is 13 amino acids. Germline lookup yields CDR1 SGHTA and CDR2 FQGNSA. The CDR3 DNA reads as TGTGCCAGCAGCCTCGACGGGACAGGCCGGGGGTTCTTC. It specifies CASSLDGTGRGFF.